The T cell receptor beta chain described here comes from a study of molecular identifiers for immune sequencing clone quantification. TCRdb used MiXCR to reprocess the PCR reads, holding one entry per CDR3 protein. Of under 650,000 distinct CDR3 sequences in the sample, 20% are singletons; the top ten hold 0.85%. This clonotype was observed many times. Germline V gene sequence: CDR1 SGHRS, CDR2 YFSETQ. The CDR3 consists of 12 residues. Deletions cut 1 base from V and 9 bases from J, with 8 bases between. The TCR was taken from a human donor in good health. Some libraries in this study had Jurkat cell RNA spiked in. Sequenced sample: naive CD8+ T cells from blood, with Jurkat cell RNA spiked in. Subset defined: FACS-sorted CD8+CD4-CCR7+CD45RA+ naive T cells. This chain uses TRBV5-1 with TRBJ2-1; D not resolved. Here the CDR3 reads CASSLPTFEQFF. The CDR3 DNA is TGCGCCAGCAGCTTGCCGACCTTTGAGCAGTTCTTC.